The 32 T cell receptor beta chains below all came from one sample that was sequenced in a study of CD8 T cells in Susac syndrome. Reverse transcription of roughly 0.5 to 1 ug RNA was performed with random hexamers. TCRdb recomputed calls from the immunoSEQ multiplex PCR reads with MiXCR, one row per CDR3 protein. This sample has over 65,000 distinct CDR3 sequences; approximately 94% occur once, and the top ten carry 0.4% to 0.55%. The source material was CD4+ T cells from PBMCs. The origin of the receptors is a human donor with Susac syndrome.

This rearrangement joins TRBV14 to TRBJ2-1; TRBD1 matches 9 bases. V shed 2 bases and J 4 bases; nucleotides not matched to a gene: 6. From germline, CDR1 is SGHDN and CDR2 FVKESK. The CDR3 covers 16 residues. The CDR3 DNA follows: TGTGCCAGCAGCCAACGGCCGGGACAGGGATACAATGAGCAGTTCTTC. Its translation is CASSQRPGQGYNEQFF.

V gene TRBV5-1 combines with J gene TRBJ2-7, with D unresolved. CDR1 is SGHRS, CDR2 YFSETQ, per germline. Trimming removed 0 bases at V and 6 bases at J, with 10 bases between. This CDR3 has 13 amino acids. The CDR3 sequence: CASSLDPSIEQYF. The CDR3 coding sequence is TGCGCCAGCAGCTTGGACCCATCGATCGAGCAGTACTTC.

The rearrangement joins TRBV20-1 to TRBJ2-1; 7 positions agree with TRBD2. With V trimmed by 0 bases and J by 2 bases, 4 bases remained unmatched. Germline loops: CDR1 DFQATT, CDR2 SNEGSKA (reference sequence). CDR3 size: 15 residues. For the CDR3, the DNA is TGCAGTGCTAGAGACCCGGGACTACCCTACAATGAGCAGTTCTTC. This sequence encodes CSARDPGLPYNEQFF.

This clonotype was seen once. This chain connects TRBV20-1 to TRBJ2-3; no firm D call. Germline V lookup: CDR1 DFQATT, CDR2 SNEGSKA (reference sequence). This CDR3 region has 11 residues. Trimming left V 1 base short and J 6 bases short, with 5 bases between. DNA of the CDR3: TGCAGTGCTAGAGTACTGGATACGCAGTATTTT. Translating it yields CSARVLDTQYF.

The rearrangement links TRBV18 to TRBJ2-5, with 7 bases fitting TRBD1. The V segment lost 3 bases and the J segment 4 bases; nucleotides outside the gene matches: 11. The CDR3 consists of 16 residues. Germline-derived CDR1 and CDR2 are KGHSH and LQKENI. CDR3 in amino acids: CASSPKRKQGTETQYF. CDR3 DNA sequence: TGTGCCAGCTCACCGAAGCGGAAACAGGGGACAGAGACCCAGTACTTC. Full variable domain (outside the CDR3, taken from reference TRBV18 and TRBJ2-5): NAGVMQNPRHLVRRRGQEARLRCSPMKGHSHVYWYRQLPEEGLKFMVYLQKENIIDESGMPKERFSAEFPKEGPSILRIQQVVRGDSAAYFCASSPKRKQGTETQYFGPGTRLLVL.

The chain links TRBV19 to TRBJ1-2; a possible D gene is TRBD1 (6 bases). The CDR3 consists of 13 residues. The V and J ends lost 6 bases and 3 bases respectively, with 11 bases between them. The germline gives CDR1 LNHDA, CDR2 SQIVND (reference sequence). Here the CDR3 DNA reads TGTGCCAGTAGCAGAGGGGGGGACTATGGCTACACCTTC. It yields the protein CASSRGGDYGYTF.

The chain joins TRBV7-9 to TRBJ2-5, with TRBD2 matching over 14 bases. V gave up 5 bases and J gave up 5 bases; unmatched junction bases: 13. This CDR3 comprises 18 residues. Germline CDR1 is SEHNR and CDR2 is FQNEAQ (reference sequence). CDR3 DNA: TGTGCCAGCAGCCCCGCCGGGACTAGCGGGAGTCTCGGTGAGACCCAGTACTTC. Residues: CASSPAGTSGSLGETQYF.

This sequence joins TRBV15 and TRBJ1-1, with D uncertain. Germline V gene sequence: CDR1 LNHNV, CDR2 YYDKDF (reference sequence). V was cut by 0 bases and J by 6 bases, with 11 bases left in between. This CDR3 region has 14 residues. The CDR3 loop reads CATSRDPGIPEAFF. Written as DNA, the CDR3 is TGTGCCACCAGCAGAGATCCCGGGATTCCTGAAGCTTTCTTT. The full variable domain, rest sourced from reference TRBV15 and TRBJ1-1, is DAMVIQNPRYQVTQFGKPVTLSCSQTLNHNVMYWYQQKSSQAPKLLFHYYDKDFNNEADTPDNFQSRRPNTSFCFLDIRSPGLGDTAMYLCATSRDPGIPEAFFGQGTRLTVV.

The CDR3 protein is CASPPDVSGGLGEQFF. DNA of the CDR3: TGTGCCAGTCCCCCGGACGTCTCGGGGGGGCTTGGTGAGCAGTTCTTC. V and J are TRBV2 and TRBJ2-1, with 8 bases lining up with TRBD2. Germline loops: CDR1 SNHLY, CDR2 FYNNEI. The CDR3 spans 16 residues. Trimming cost V 9 bases and J 9 bases; bases outside gene matches: 19.

This clonotype was seen a handful of times. The CDR3 region is CASSLEGGASSYNEQFF. The CDR3 DNA is TGCGCCAGCAGCTTGGAAGGGGGGGCTAGCTCCTACAATGAGCAGTTCTTC. The chain has TRBV5-1 and TRBJ2-1; weak D call: TRBD2 (7 bases). Germline V lookup: CDR1 SGHRS, CDR2 YFSETQ. The CDR3 is 17 amino acids. Between the trimmed V and J ends, which lost 0 bases and 0 bases, there was a span of 13 bases.

This rearrangement joins TRBV5-4 to TRBJ2-1; the match to TRBD1 covers 9 bases. Germline V gives CDR1 SGHNT, CDR2 YYREEE (reference sequence). V trimming: 3 bases; J trimming: 2 bases; junction bases outside the gene matches: 3. This CDR3 is built from 15 residues. CDR3 region: CASSSRDRAYNEQFF. Written as DNA, the CDR3 is TGTGCCAGCAGCTCCCGGGACAGGGCCTACAATGAGCAGTTCTTC.

V and J are TRBV20-1 and TRBJ1-1; D uncertain. The CDR3 is 12 amino acids. V shed 3 bases and J shed 1 base, with 6 bases lying between them. In germline, CDR1 is DFQATT, CDR2 SNEGSKA (reference sequence). The CDR3 nucleotides read TGCAGTGCTAGCAGACAGAACACTGAAGCTTTCTTT. Its protein is CSASRQNTEAFF.

About this clonotype: The junction does not match germline at one end; this may be a read error. V and J are TRBV18 and TRBJ2-7; no clear D. The CDR3 is 15 residues long. From germline, CDR1 is KGHSH and CDR2 LQKENI. CDR3 in amino acids: CASSPTSSANYGQYF. The CDR3 DNA is TGTGCCAGCTCACCTACTTCCTCGGCCAACTACGGGCAGTACTTC.

The chain uses TRBV2 and TRBJ1-2; D call uncertain. CDR1 and CDR2 from the germline V gene are SNHLY and FYNNEI. The CDR3 runs 12 residues. With 2 bases removed from V and 4 bases from J, the gap between germline ends came to 5 bases. CDR3 nucleotides: TGTGCCAGCAGTGAAACGCCCTATGGCTACACCTTC. This codes for CASSETPYGYTF.

The gene calls are TRBV6-5 and TRBJ2-1; TRBD1 agrees at 8 bases. Germline CDR1 is MNHEY and CDR2 is SVGAGI. The junction had 22 bases not matched to a gene; V was cut back by 2 bases and J by 4 bases. The CDR3 covers 21 residues. The CDR3 DNA reads as TGTGCCAGCAGTTACCCCAGGGGCCAGGGGGCCTCGCGCAAAGGGTACAATGAGCAGTTCTTC. It specifies CASSYPRGQGASRKGYNEQFF.

The V gene is TRBV19, the J gene TRBJ1-1; D remains unclear. Germline CDR1 reads LNHDA; CDR2 reads SQIVND (reference sequence). This CDR3 has 16 residues. V shed 6 bases and J shed 0 bases, with 17 bases lying between them. CDR3 sequence reads: CASREEGYHMNTEAFF. Written as DNA, the CDR3 is TGTGCCAGTAGGGAGGAGGGATATCATATGAACACTGAAGCTTTCTTT.

The chain couples TRBV12-3 or TRBV12-4 to TRBJ2-1, with D unclear. There are 12 residues in the CDR3. Trimming removed 1 base from V and 8 bases from J, with 6 bases in between. The CDR3 reads CASSLVGDEQFF. DNA of the CDR3: TGTGCCAGCAGTTTAGTCGGTGATGAGCAGTTCTTC.

The chain employs TRBV27 and TRBJ1-4; the D is unclear. Germline loops: CDR1 MNHEY, CDR2 SMNVEV (reference sequence). V lost 3 bases to trimming and J lost 3 bases, with 8 bases between them. CDR3 length: 14 amino acids. The CDR3 region has the DNA TGTGCCAGCAGTTTTTTTGGCCCTAATGAAAAACTGTTTTTT. Protein product: CASSFFGPNEKLFF.

This chain links TRBV12-3 or TRBV12-4 with TRBJ1-6; D unclear. Trimming cost V 3 bases and J 5 bases, with 11 bases left between them. This CDR3 comprises 15 residues. For the CDR3, the DNA is TGTGCCAGCAGTTTCTTGGCAGCAAATAATTCACCCCTCCACTTT. It codes for CASSFLAANNSPLHF.

This rearrangement joins TRBV5-1 to TRBJ2-2; TRBD1 is a possible D gene (6 bases). CDR3 length: 19 amino acids. Trimming took off 4 bases at V and 5 bases at J, with 27 bases between the two ends. CDR1 is SGHRS and CDR2 is YFSETQ in the germline V gene. In nucleotides, the CDR3 is TGCGCCAGCAGCCCAGAAGTTGTAGGACAGCCGACGAGGACCGGGGAGCTGTTTTTT. This gives the protein CASSPEVVGQPTRTGELFF.

The sample holds a few counts of this clonotype. The rearrangement joins TRBV6-6 to TRBJ2-3; D remains ambiguous. Germline V gene lookup returns CDR1 MNHNY and CDR2 SVGAGI (reference sequence). The CDR3 is 13 residues long. The V gene lost 7 bases and the J gene lost 2 bases, with 10 bases spanning the gap. The CDR3 sequence: CASTPPSTDTQYF. The CDR3, as DNA: TGTGCCAGCACCCCTCCTTCCACAGATACGCAGTATTTT.

The V and J genes are TRBV3-1 and TRBJ2-3, with D perhaps being TRBD1 or TRBD2 (7 bases each). Trimming left V 4 bases short and J 2 bases short, with 13 bases between. Germline CDR1 and CDR2: LGHDT and YNNKEL (reference sequence). This CDR3 spans 15 amino acids. CDR3 region: CASSRQGGATDTQYF. CDR3 DNA: TGTGCCAGCAGCCGGCAGGGGGGGGCCACAGATACGCAGTATTTT.

The chain uses TRBV7-8 and TRBJ2-1, with D possibly matching TRBD2 (5 bases). This CDR3 is 14 amino acids long. Trimming removed 3 bases at V and 9 bases at J, with 15 bases between. Germline V CDR1 and CDR2: SGHVS, FQNEAQ. CDR3 sequence reads: CASSFGFWGAEQFF. The DNA of the CDR3 is TGTGCCAGCAGCTTCGGCTTTTGGGGAGCTGAGCAGTTCTTC.

This clonotype appeared a few times. The chain joins TRBV6-2 or TRBV6-3 to TRBJ2-7; tentatively, D is TRBD1 (6 bases). Per germline, CDR1 MNHEY and CDR2 SVGEGT. CDR3 length: 14 amino acids. Trimming left V 5 bases short and J 2 bases short, with 13 bases between. The CDR3 loop reads CASSDVGGPYEQYF. The CDR3 DNA reads as TGTGCCAGCAGTGACGTAGGGGGACCCTACGAGCAGTACTTC.

This clonotype was observed a handful of times. The chain uses TRBV9 and TRBJ1-1; D is unclear. This CDR3 is 14 amino acids long. Trimming took 2 bases from V and 5 from J, leaving 13 bases between them. Germline V gene lookup returns CDR1 SGDLS and CDR2 YYNGEE. CDR3 in amino acids: CASSVSVGGTEAFF. The CDR3 nucleotides read TGTGCCAGCAGCGTCTCGGTGGGTGGGACTGAAGCTTTCTTT.

This rearrangement joins TRBV4-2 to TRBJ2-7; D is unclear. The ends were cut back, 1 base at V and 2 bases at J, with 12 bases in the middle. The CDR3 is 15 amino acids. The germline gives CDR1 LGHNA, CDR2 YNFKEQ. The CDR3 DNA follows: TGTGCCAGCAGCCAAGGGCCAGACTCGACCTACGAGCAGTACTTC. Translating gives CASSQGPDSTYEQYF.

The chain combines TRBV29-1 with TRBJ1-5; perhaps TRBD1 as D (6 bases). Per the germline V gene, CDR1 is SQVTM and CDR2 is ANQGSEA. V was trimmed by 4 bases and J by 6 bases, leaving 10 bases between them. This CDR3 region has 12 residues. The CDR3 sequence is CSVGTAAQPQHF. In nucleotides, the CDR3 is TGCAGCGTTGGGACAGCTGCTCAGCCCCAGCATTTT.

The genes are TRBV5-6 and TRBJ2-3; TRBD2 matches 10 bases. CDR1 and CDR2 from the germline V gene are SGHDT and YYEEEE. V was clipped by 4 bases and J by 5 bases; unmatched bases: 13. The CDR3 length is 17 residues. CDR3: CASSPRRLLAGGDTQYF. The DNA of the CDR3 is TGTGCCAGCAGCCCACGCCGTTTGTTAGCGGGGGGAGATACGCAGTATTTT.

The rearrangement uses TRBV20-1 and TRBJ2-5, with a tentative D call TRBD2 (7 bases). CDR3 length: 14 residues. Germline CDR1 DFQATT, CDR2 SNEGSKA (reference sequence). With 3 bases removed from V and 4 bases from J, the gap between germline ends came to 15 bases. As DNA, the CDR3 is TGCAGTGCTAGGAAGGGGGGGCTCTTAGAGACCCAGTACTTC. Amino acids: CSARKGGLLETQYF.

The chain combines TRBV20-1 with TRBJ2-1, with 9 bases aligning to TRBD2. V was pared by 5 bases and J by 4 bases, with 9 bases of the junction left unmatched. Germline CDR1 is DFQATT and CDR2 is SNEGSKA (reference sequence). The CDR3 is 15 amino acids. CDR3 DNA sequence: TGCAGTGCTCTTCCGGGCGGGGGGGCTTACAATGAGCAGTTCTTC. It codes for CSALPGGGAYNEQFF.

The rearrangement links TRBV20-1 to TRBJ2-3, with D possibly being TRBD1 or TRBD2 (5 bases each). This CDR3 region has 11 residues. Trimming pared 5 bases from V and 7 bases from J, leaving 10 bases between. Germline CDR1 reads DFQATT; CDR2 reads SNEGSKA (reference sequence). The CDR3 bases are TGCAGTGCTGAGGGGAGAAATACGCAGTATTTT. This encodes CSAEGRNTQYF.

The chain uses TRBV10-3 and TRBJ2-2; 7 nucleotides agree with TRBD1. V lost 10 bases and J lost 2; bases outside the gene matches: 4. Germline V gene data show CDR1 as ENHRY and CDR2 as SYGVKD. The CDR3 consists of 13 residues. The CDR3 region has the DNA TGTGCCACCGGGACAGCTAACACCGGGGAGCTGTTTTTT. Its translation is CATGTANTGELFF.